This T cell receptor (beta chain) was recovered during a study of beta chain features in type 1 diabetes. Study results and caveats: Significant though moderate, a shortening of TCRB CDR3s appeared in all four CD4+ subsets of Type 1 diabetes patients. Researchers reported that naive, central memory and Treg TCRB repertoires appeared more similar in patients than in healthy donors.

CDR3 length equals 12 residues. Per germline, CDR1 SNHLY and CDR2 FYNNEI. The sequenced template was cDNA made from the entire isolated RNA. The assay was immunoSEQ multiplex PCR, and TCRdb's table has in-frame clones only and misses some. The repertoire has about 150,000 clones, approximately 9.1% of them found once; the top ten carry about 0.75%. In its sample, this clone was seen a few times. What it recognizes is unknown. The sample was central memory CD4+ T cells from blood. The source is a woman aged 25-40 years with type 1 diabetes. The gene calls are TRBV2 and TRBJ2-5; unclear D gene. The J call may be in error: the DNA end matches TRBJ2-7 better. The CDR3 region has the DNA TGTGCCAGCAAAATAGAGATAGCCGAGCAGTACTTC. Translated, it gives CASKIEIAEQYF.